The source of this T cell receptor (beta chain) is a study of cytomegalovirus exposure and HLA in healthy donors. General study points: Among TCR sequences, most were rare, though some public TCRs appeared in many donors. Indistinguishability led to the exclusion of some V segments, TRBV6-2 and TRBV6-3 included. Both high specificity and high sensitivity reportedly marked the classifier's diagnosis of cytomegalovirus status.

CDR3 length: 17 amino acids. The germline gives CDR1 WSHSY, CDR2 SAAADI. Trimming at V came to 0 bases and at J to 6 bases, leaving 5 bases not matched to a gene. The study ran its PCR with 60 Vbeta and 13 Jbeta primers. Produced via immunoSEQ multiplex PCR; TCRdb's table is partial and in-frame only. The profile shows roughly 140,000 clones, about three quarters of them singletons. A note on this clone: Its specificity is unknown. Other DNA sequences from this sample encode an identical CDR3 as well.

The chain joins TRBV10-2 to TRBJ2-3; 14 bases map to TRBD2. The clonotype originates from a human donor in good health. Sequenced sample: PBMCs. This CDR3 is CASSESTSGRARDTQYF. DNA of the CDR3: TGCGCCAGCAGTGAGTCGACTAGCGGGAGGGCCCGCGATACGCAGTATTTT.